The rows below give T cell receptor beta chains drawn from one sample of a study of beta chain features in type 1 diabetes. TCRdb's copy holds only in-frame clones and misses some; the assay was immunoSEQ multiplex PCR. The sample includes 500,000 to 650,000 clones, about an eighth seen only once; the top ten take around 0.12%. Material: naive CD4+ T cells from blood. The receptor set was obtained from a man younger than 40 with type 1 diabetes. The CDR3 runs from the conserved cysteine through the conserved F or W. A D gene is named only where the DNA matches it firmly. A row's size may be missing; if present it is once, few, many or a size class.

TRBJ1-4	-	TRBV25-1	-	CATQGRSDLANEKLFF	TGTGCCACCCAGGGGAGGAGTGATCTGGCTAATGAAAAACTGTTTTTT
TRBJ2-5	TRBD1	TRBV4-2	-	CASSQGQETQYF	TGTGCCAGCAGCCAGGGACAGGAGACCCAGTACTTC
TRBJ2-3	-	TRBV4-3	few	CASSQGGTPGTDTQYF	TGCGCCAGCAGCCAAGGGGGGACACCCGGCACAGATACGCAGTATTTT
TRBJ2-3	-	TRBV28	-	CASSSTNTDTQYF	TGTGCCAGCAGTTCAACCAACACAGATACGCAGTATTTT
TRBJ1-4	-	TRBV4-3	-	CASSQGPRGGEKLFF	TGCGCCAGCAGCCAAGGCCCTAGGGGAGGCGAAAAACTGTTTTTT
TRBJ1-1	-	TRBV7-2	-	CASGLQGGNTEAFF	TGTGCCAGCGGGTTACAGGGAGGGAACACTGAAGCTTTCTTT
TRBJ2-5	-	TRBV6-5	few	CASSYTGLGPETQYF	TGTGCCAGCAGTTACACGGGACTGGGCCCAGAGACCCAGTACTTC
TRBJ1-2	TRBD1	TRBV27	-	CASSTLGTGDYGYTF	TGTGCCAGTTCCACCCTCGGGACAGGGGACTATGGCTACACCTTC
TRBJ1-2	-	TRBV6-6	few	CASSYPWGDYGYTF	TGTGCCAGCAGTTATCCTTGGGGTGACTATGGCTACACCTTC
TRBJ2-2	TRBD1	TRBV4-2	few	CASSTGQGLGQVELFF	TGTGCCAGCAGCACAGGACAGGGGTTAGGACAAGTGGAGCTGTTTTTT
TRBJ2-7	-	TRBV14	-	CASSPWGKGGSYEQYF	TGTGCCAGCAGCCCATGGGGGAAGGGGGGCTCCTACGAGCAGTACTTC
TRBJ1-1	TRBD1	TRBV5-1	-	CASSTQGDTEAFF	TGCGCCAGCAGTACACAGGGGGACACTGAAGCTTTCTTT
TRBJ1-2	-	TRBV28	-	CASSWPGWEGYTF	TGTGCCAGCAGTTGGCCGGGTTGGGAGGGCTACACCTTC
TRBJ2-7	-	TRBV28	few	CASSVPGVSYEQYF	TGTGCCAGCAGCGTACCAGGGGTCTCCTACGAGCAGTACTTC
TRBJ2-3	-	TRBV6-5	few	CASSPGTDTQYF	TGTGCCAGCAGCCCAGGCACAGATACGCAGTATTTT
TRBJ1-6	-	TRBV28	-	CASRNSYPYNSPLHF	TGTGCCAGCAGAAACAGCTATCCCTATAATTCACCCCTCCACTTT
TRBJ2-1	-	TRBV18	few	CASSPRDEQFF	TGTGCCAGCTCCCCCCGCGATGAGCAGTTCTTC
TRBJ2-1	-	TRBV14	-	CASSQGGAFYNEQFF	TGTGCCAGCAGCCAAGGCGGGGCCTTTTACAATGAGCAGTTCTTC
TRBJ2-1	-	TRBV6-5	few	CASSYSEEQFF	TGTGCCAGCAGTTACTCTGAGGAGCAGTTCTTC
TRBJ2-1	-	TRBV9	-	CASSGTGSSYNEQFF	TGTGCCAGCAGCGGTACAGGGAGCTCCTACAATGAGCAGTTCTTC
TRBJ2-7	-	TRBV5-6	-	CASSRGGEQYF	TGTGCCAGCAGCAGGGGCGGCGAGCAGTACTTC
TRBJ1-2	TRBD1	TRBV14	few	CASSPTGDGGYTF	TGTGCCAGCAGCCCGACAGGGGATGGCGGCTACACCTTC
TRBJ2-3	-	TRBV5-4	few	CASSLATGTDTQYF	TGTGCCAGCAGCTTGGCGACAGGCACAGATACGCAGTATTTT
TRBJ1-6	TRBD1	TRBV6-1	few	CASSEDRDSPLHF	TGTGCCAGCAGTGAGGACAGGGATTCACCCCTCCACTTT
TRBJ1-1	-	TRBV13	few	CASSLPIKGTEAFF	TGTGCCAGCAGTCTTCCCATCAAAGGGACTGAAGCTTTCTTT